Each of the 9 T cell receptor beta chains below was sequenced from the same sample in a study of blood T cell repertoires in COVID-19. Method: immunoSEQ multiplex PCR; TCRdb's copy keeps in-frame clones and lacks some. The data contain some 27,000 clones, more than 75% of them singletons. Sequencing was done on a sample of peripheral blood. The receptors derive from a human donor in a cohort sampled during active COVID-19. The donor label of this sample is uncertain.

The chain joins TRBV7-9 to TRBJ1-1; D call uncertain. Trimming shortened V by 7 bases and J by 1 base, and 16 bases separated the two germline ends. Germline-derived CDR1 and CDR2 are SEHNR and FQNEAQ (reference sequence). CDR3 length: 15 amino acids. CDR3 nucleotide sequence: TGTGCCAGCAACGATAGACGGCGGAAGAACACTGAAGCTTTCTTT. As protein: CASNDRRRKNTEAFF.

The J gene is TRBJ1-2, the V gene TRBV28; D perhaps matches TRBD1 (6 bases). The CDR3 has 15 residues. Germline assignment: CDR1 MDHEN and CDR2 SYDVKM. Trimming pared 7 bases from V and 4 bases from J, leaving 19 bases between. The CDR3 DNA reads TGTGCCAGCACCAAGGGGCCAGGGGCTGGCTATGGCTACACCTTC. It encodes CASTKGPGAGYGYTF.

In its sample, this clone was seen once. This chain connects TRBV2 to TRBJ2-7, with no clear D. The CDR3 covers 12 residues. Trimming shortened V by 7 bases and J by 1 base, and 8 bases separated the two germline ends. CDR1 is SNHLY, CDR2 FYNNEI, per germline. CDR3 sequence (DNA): TGTGCCAGCACGGCGGTATCCTACGAGCAGTACTTC. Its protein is CASTAVSYEQYF.

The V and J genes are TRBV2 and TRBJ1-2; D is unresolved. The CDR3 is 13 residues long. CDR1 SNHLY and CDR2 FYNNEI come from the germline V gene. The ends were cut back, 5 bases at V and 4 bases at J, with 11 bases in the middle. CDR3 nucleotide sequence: TGTGCCAGCAGTCCCGGGAACCCCTATGGCTACACCTTC. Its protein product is CASSPGNPYGYTF.

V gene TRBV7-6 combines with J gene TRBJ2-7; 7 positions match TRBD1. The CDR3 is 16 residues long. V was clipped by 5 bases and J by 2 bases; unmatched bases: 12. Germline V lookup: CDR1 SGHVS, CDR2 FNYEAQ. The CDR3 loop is CASSPTLGQLAYEQYF. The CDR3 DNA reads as TGTGCCAGCAGCCCGACCCTGGGACAGTTAGCCTACGAGCAGTACTTC.

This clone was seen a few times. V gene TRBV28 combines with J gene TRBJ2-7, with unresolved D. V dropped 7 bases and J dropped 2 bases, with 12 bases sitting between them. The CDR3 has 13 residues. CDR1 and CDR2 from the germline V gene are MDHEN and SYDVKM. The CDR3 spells CASKPRRTYEQYF. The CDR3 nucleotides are TGTGCCAGCAAACCGCGCCGCACCTACGAGCAGTACTTC.

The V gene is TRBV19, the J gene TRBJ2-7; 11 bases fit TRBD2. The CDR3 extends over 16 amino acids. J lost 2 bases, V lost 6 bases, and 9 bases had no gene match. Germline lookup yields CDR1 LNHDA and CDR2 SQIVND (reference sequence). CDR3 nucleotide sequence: TGTGCCAGTAGCCCCGCAGGTAGCGGGGGGGCCTACGAGCAGTACTTC. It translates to CASSPAGSGGAYEQYF.

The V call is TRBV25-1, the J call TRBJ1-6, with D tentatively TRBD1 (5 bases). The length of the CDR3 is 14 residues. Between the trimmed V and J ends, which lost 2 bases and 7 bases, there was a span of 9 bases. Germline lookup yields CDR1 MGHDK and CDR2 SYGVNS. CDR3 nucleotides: TGTGCCAGCAGTGAAGGAGGGGACAATTCACCCCTCCACTTT. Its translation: CASSEGGDNSPLHF. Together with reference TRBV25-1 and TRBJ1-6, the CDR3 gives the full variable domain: EADIYQTPRYLVIGTGKKITLECSQTMGHDKMYWYQQDPGMELHLIHYSYGVNSTEKGDLSSESTVSRIRTEHFPLTLESARPSHTSQYLCASSEGGDNSPLHFGNGTRLTVT.

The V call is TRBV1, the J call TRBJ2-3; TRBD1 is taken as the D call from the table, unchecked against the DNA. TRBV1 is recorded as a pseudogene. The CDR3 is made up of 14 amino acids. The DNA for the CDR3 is TGCACCAGCAGCCACCCCCAGGGGGCAGATACGCAGTATTTT. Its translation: CTSSHPQGADTQYF.